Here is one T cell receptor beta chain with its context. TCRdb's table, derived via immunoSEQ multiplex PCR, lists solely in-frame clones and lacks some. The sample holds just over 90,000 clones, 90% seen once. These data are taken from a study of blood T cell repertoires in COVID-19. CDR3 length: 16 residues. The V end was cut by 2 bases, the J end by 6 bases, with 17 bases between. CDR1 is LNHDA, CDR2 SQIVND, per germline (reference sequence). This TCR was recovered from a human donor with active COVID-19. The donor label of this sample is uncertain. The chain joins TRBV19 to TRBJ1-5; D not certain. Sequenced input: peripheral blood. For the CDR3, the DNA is TGTGCCAGTAGTATAAGTTTCCTGGGAGGTATTCAGCCCCAGCATTTT. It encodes CASSISFLGGIQPQHF.